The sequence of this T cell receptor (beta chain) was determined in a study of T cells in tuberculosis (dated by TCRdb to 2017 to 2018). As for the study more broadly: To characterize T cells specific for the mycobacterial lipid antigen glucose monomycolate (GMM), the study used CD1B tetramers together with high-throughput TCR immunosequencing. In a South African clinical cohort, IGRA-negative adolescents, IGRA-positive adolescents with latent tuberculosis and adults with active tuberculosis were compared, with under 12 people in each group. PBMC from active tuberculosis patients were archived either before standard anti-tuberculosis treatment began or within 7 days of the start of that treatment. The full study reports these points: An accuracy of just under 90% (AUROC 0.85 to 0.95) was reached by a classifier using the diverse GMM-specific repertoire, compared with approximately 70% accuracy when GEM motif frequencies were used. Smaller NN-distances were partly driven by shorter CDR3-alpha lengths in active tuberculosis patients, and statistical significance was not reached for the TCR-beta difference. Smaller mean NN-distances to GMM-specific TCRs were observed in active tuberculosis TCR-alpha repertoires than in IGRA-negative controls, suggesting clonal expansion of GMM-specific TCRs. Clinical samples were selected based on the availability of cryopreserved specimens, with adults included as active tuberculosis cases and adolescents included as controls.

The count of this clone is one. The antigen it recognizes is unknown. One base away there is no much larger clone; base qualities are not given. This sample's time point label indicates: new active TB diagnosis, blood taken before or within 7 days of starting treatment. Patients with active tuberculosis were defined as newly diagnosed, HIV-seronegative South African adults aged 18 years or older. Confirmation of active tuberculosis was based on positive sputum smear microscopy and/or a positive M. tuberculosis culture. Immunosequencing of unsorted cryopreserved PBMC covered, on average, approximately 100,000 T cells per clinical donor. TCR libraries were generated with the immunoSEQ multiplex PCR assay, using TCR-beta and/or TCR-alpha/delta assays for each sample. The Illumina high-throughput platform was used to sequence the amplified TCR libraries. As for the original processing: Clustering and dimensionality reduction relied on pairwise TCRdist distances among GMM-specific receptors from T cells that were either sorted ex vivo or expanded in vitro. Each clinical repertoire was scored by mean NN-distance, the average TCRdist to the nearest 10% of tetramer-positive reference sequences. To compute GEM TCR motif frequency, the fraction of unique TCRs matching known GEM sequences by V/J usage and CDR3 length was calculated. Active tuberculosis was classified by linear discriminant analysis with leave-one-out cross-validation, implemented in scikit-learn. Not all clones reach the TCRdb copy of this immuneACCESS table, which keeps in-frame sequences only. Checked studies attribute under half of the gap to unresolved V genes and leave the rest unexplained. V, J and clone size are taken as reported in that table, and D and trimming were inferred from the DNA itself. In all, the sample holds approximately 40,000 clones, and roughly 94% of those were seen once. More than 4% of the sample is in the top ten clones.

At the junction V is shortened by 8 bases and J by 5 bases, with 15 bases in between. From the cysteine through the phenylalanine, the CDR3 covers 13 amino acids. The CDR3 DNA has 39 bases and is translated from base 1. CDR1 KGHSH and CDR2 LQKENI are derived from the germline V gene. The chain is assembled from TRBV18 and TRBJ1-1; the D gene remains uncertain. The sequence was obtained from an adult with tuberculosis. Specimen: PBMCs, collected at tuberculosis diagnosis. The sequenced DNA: TGTGCCAGCCTCGGTGGTGTAAAGACTGAAGCTTTCTTT. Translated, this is CASLGGVKTEAFF.